The TCR beta chain under discussion was sequenced for a study of metastatic and nonmetastatic thyroid tumors. Each patient came to thyroid surgery without any prior treatment (of any kind). Through MiXCR, TCRdb re-clonotyped the PCR reads. There are about 15,000 clones in the sample; 25% to 30% occur only once, and about 48% lies in the top ten. The sequenced sample was tumor tissue. This TCR derives from a male donor with papillary thyroid cancer or a benign thyroid nodule (not recorded which). Some clones in this sample may be carry-over from other donors' samples.

The CDR3 bases are TGTGCCAGCAGCCAAGGAAACACTGAAGCTTTCTTT. It is translated as CASSQGNTEAFF. The chain uses TRBV3-1 and TRBJ1-1; D unresolved. The V and J ends lost 1 base and 2 bases respectively, with 2 bases between them. CDR3 size: 12 residues. Germline V gives CDR1 LGHDT, CDR2 YNNKEL (reference sequence). Full variable domain (rest looked up from reference TRBV3-1 and TRBJ1-1): DTAVSQTPKYLVTQMGNDKSIKCEQNLGHDTMYWYKQDSKKFLKIMFSYNNKELIINETVPNRFSPKSPDKAHLNLHINSLELGDSAVYFCASSQGNTEAFFGQGTRLTVV.